This T cell receptor beta chain derives from a study of cytomegalovirus exposure and HLA in healthy donors. Regarding this clone: Its specificity is not known.

Study-level points and caveats: A later analysis found that most CMV-associated TCR beta chains appeared HLA-restricted.

PCR employed 60 Vbeta and 13 Jbeta primers. TCRdb's copy holds only in-frame clones and misses some; the assay was immunoSEQ multiplex PCR. This sample yields about 200,000 clones, of which roughly 80% are seen a single time; around 1.5% belongs to the top ten. The V end was cut by 6 bases, the J end by 7 bases, with 13 bases between. The germline CDR1 and CDR2 sequences are MDHEN and SYDVKM. This CDR3 is built from 13 residues. At collection, donors were nominally healthy, but unrecorded immune exposures were probable. Sequenced material: PBMCs. The receptor was isolated from a woman aged 45 to 65 in good health and CMV-seronegative. The chain combines TRBV28 with TRBJ1-5, with a weak D call TRBD1 (5 bases). In DNA, the CDR3 is TGTGCCAGCAGACCCACAGGTACCCAGCCCCAGCATTTT. This translates into CASRPTGTQPQHF.